The present TCR beta chain was sequenced within a study of OX40 agonist ivuxolimab in advanced cancers. The germline gives CDR1 LNHDA, CDR2 SQIVND (reference sequence). The CDR3 is 13 residues long. The V gene lost 5 bases and the J gene lost 13 bases, with 18 bases spanning the gap. TCRdb's table, derived via immunoSEQ multiplex PCR, lists solely in-frame clones and lacks some. Altogether about 35,000 clones are present, about 82% being singletons, with the ten largest covering less than 25%. Sequenced here: CD4+ or CD8+ T cells sorted from blood, sampled in a trial of the OX40 agonist ivuxolimab. The chain carries TRBV19 and TRBJ2-1, with D perhaps being TRBD1 or TRBD2 (5 bases each). This TCR derives from an adult with an advanced solid tumor such as melanoma, head and neck, liver or kidney cancer. CDR3 sequence (DNA): TGTGCCAGTAGTGAGACCGGGACGTTTGACCAGTTCTTC. The encoded protein is CASSETGTFDQFF.